This is a list of T cell receptor beta chains from one sample in a study of shared clonotypes between healthy human individuals. Some clones are missing from TCRdb's copy, which holds only in-frame ones; the method was immunoSEQ multiplex PCR. The sample lists over 2 million clones, about 95% occurring once. Sequencing input: naive CD8+ T cells sorted from blood. The receptors were sampled from a man between 18 and 29 years old in good health. Both conserved end residues are part of each CDR3.

j_call v_call cdr3_aa
TRBJ2-7 TRBV5-8 CASSSLLDSSYEQYF
TRBJ1-2 TRBV28 CASSLSQDNYGYTF
TRBJ2-1 TRBV4-1 CASSQEPSGYNEQFF
TRBJ2-5 TRBV11-2 CASSLDPLEGDQETQYF
TRBJ2-7 TRBV7-6 CASSPHPGGYEQYF
TRBJ2-2 TRBV28 CASRKGLAGTGELFF
TRBJ1-6 TRBV4-1 CASSQIRDRDSPLHF
TRBJ2-7 TRBV4-1 CASSQDMTYEQYF
TRBJ2-1 TRBV9 CASSETGGAYNEQFF
TRBJ2-7 TRBV5-6 CASSLGPGWGASYEQYF
TRBJ2-3 TRBV7-9 CASSEIILAGGGTDTQYF
TRBJ2-5 TRBV15 CATSSGGRQGFQETQYF
TRBJ2-5 TRBV5-1 CASSTLPGTAITQETQYF
TRBJ2-7 TRBV9 CASSESGQSYEQYF
TRBJ1-5 TRBV4-1 CASSQDWGQPQHF
TRBJ2-7 TRBV7-9 CASSLVVPPYEQYF
TRBJ2-2 TRBV19 CASSLTGNTGELFF
TRBJ2-2 TRBV11-2 CASSPGTGTPRELFF
TRBJ2-2 TRBV2 CASSSSLEGNTGELFF
TRBJ1-1 TRBV11-2 CASSLDRIEAFF
TRBJ2-1 TRBV27 CASRPLAGSSYNEQFF
TRBJ2-7 TRBV7-2 CASTEPGPLAYEQYF
TRBJ2-7 TRBV28 CASSRSYEQYF
TRBJ2-7 TRBV6-6 CASSLGTGTYEQYF
TRBJ1-3 TRBV6-4 CASSDSRGRGENTIYF
TRBJ1-2 TRBV7-8 CASSSWRQVGYGYTF
TRBJ2-1 TRBV19 CATQLAGTYNEQFF
TRBJ2-1 TRBV27 CASSLDSYNEQFF
TRBJ2-7 TRBV5-6 CASSLRRQGALSYEQYF
TRBJ2-7 TRBV4-1 CASSQVPGIGRGYEQYF